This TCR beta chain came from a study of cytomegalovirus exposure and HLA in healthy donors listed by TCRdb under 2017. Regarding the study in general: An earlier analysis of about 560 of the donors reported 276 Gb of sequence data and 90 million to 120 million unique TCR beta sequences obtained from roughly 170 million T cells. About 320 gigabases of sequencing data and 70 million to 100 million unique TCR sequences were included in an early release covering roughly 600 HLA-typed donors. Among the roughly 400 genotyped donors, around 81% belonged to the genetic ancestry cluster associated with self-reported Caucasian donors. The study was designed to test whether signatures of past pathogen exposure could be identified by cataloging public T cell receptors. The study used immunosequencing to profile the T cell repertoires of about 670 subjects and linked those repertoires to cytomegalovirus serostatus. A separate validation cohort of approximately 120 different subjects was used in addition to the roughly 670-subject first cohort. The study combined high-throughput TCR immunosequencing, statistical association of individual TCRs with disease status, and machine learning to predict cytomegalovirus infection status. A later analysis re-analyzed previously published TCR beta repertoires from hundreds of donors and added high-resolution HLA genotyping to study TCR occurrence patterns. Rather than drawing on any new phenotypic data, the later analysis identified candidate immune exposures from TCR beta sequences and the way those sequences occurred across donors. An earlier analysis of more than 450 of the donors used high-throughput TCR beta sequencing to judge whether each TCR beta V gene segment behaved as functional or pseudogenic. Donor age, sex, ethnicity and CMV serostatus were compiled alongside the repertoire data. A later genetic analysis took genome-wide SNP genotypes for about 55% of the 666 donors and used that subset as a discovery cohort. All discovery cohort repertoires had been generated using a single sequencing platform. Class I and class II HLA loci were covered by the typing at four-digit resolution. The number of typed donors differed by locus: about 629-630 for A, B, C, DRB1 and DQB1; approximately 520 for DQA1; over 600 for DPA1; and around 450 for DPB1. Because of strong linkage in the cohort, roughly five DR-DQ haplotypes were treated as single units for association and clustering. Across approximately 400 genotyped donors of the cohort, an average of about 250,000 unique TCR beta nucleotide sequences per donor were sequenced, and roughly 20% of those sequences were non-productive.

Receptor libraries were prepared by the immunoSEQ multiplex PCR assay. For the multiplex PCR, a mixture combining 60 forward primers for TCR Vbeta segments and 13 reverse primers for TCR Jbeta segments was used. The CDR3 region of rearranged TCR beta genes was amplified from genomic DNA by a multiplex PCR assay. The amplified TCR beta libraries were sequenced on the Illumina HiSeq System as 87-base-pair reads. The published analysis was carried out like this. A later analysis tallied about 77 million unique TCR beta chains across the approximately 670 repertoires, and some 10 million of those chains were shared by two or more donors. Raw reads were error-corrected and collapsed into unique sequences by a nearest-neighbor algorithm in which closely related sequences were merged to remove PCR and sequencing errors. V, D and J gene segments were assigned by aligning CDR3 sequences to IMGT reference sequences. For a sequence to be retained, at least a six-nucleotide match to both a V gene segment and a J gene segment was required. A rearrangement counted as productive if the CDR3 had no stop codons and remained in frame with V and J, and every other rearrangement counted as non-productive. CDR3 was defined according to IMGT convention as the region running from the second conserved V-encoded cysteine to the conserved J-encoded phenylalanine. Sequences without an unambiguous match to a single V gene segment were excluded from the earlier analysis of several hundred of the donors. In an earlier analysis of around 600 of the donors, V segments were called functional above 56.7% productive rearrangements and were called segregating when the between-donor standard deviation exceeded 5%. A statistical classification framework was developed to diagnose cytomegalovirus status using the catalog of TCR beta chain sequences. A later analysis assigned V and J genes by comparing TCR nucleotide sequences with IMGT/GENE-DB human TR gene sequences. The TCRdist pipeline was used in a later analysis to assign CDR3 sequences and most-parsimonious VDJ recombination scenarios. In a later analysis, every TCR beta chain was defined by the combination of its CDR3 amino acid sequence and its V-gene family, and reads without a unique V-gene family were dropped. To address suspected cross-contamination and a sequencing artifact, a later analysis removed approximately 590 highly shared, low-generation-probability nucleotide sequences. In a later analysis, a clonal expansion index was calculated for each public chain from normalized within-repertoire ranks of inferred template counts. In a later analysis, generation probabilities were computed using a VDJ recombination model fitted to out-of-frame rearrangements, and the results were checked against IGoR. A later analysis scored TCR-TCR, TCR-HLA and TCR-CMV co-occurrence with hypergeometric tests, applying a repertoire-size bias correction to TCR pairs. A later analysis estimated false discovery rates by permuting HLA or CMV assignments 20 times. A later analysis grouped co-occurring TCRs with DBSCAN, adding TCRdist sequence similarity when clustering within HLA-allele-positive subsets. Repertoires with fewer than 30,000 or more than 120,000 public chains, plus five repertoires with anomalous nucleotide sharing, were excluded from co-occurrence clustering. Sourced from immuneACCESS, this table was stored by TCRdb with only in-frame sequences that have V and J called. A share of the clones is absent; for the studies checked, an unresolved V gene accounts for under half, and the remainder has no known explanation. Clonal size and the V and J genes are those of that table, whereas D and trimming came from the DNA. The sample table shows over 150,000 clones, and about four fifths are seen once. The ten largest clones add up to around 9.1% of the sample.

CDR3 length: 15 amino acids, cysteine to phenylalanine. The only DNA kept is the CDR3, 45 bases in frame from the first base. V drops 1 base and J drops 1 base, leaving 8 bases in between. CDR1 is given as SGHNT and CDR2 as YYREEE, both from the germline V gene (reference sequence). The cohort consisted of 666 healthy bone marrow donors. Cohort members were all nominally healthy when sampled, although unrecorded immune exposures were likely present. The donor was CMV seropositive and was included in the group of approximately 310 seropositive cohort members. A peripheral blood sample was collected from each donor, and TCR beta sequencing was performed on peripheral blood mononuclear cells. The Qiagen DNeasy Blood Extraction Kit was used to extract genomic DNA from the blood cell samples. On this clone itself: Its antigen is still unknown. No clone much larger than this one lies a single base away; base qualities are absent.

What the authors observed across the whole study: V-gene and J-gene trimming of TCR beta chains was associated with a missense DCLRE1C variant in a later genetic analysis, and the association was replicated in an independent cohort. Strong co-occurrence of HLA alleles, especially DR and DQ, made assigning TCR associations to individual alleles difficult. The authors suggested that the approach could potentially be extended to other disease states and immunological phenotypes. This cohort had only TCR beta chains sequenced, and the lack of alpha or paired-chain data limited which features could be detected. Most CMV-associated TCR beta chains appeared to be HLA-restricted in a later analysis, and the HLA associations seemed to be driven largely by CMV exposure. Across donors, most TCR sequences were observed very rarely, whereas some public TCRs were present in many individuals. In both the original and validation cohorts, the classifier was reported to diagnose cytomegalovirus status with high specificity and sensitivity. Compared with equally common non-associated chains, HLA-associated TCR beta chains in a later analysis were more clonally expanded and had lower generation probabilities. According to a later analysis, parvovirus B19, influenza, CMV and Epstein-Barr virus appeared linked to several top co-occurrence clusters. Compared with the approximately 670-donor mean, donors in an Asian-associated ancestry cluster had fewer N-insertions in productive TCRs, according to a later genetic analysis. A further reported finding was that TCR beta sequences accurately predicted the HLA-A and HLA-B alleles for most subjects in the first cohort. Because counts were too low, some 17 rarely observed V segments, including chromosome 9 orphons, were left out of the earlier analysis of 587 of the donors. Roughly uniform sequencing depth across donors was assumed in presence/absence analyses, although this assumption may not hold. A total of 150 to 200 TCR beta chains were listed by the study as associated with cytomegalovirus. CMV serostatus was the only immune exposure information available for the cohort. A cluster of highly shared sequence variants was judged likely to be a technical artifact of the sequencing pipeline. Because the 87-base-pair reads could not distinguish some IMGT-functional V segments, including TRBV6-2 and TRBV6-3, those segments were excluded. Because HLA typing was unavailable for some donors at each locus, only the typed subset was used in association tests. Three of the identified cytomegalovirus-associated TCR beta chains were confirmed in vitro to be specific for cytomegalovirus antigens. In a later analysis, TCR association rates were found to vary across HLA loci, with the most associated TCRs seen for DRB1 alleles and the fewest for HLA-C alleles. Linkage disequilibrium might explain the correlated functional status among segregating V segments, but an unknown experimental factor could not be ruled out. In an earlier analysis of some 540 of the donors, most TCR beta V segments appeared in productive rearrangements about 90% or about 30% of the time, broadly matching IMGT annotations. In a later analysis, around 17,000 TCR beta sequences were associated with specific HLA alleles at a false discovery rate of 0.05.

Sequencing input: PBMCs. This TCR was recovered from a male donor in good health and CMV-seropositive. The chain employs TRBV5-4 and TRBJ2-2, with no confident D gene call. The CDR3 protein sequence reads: CASSLSILNTGELFF. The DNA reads TGTGCCAGCAGCTTGTCTATCTTGAACACCGGGGAGCTGTTTTTT.